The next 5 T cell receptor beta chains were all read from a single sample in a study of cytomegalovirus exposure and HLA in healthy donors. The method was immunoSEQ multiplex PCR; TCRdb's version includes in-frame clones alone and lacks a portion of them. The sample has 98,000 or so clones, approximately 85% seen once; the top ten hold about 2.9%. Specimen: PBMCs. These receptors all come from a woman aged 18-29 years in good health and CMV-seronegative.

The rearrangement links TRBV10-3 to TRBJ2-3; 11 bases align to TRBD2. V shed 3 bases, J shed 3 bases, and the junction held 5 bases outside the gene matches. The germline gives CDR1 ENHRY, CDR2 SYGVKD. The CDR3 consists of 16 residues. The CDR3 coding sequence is TGTGCCATCAGTGAACGTAGCGGGGGGGAAACAGATACGCAGTATTTT. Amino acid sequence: CAISERSGGETDTQYF.

CDR3 in amino acids: CASSEVGGPVTEAFF. The CDR3 DNA sequence: TGTGCCAGCAGTGAAGTCGGGGGGCCGGTCACTGAAGCTTTCTTT. The genes are TRBV6-1 and TRBJ1-1, with D perhaps TRBD1 (6 bases). V was cut by 1 base and J by 4 bases, with 13 bases left in between. This CDR3 has 15 residues. Germline values: CDR1 MNHNS, CDR2 SASEGT.

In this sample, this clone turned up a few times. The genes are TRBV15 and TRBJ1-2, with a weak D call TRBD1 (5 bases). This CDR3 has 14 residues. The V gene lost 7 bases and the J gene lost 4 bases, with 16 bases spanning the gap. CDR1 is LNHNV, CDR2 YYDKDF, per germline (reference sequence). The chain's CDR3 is CATNLDLGGYGYTF. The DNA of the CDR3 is TGTGCCACCAATTTGGACTTGGGGGGCTATGGCTACACCTTC.

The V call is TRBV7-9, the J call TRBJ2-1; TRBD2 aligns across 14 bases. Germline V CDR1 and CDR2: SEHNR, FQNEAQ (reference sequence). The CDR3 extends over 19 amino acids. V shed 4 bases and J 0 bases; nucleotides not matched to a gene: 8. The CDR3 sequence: CASSSTSGGEQSSYNEQFF. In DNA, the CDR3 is TGTGCCAGCAGCTCGACTAGCGGGGGGGAACAAAGCTCCTACAATGAGCAGTTCTTC.

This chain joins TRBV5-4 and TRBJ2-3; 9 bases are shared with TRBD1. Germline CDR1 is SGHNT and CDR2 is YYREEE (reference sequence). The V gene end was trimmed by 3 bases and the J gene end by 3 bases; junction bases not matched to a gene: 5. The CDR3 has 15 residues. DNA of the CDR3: TGTGCCAGCAGCTCGGAGGGGACAGGGACAGATACGCAGTATTTT. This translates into CASSSEGTGTDTQYF.